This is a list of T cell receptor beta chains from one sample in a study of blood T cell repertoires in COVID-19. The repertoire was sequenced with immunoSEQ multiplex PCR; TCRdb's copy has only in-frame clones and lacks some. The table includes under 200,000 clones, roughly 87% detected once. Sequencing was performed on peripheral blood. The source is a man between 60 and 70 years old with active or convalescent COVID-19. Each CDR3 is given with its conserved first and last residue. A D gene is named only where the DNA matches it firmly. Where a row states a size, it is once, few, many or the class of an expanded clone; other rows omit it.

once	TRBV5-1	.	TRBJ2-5	CASSPGIGETQYF	TGCGCCAGCAGCCCGGGGATCGGCGAGACCCAGTACTTC
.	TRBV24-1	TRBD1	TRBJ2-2	CATSDWGQGNTGELFF	TGTGCCACCAGTGATTGGGGACAGGGTAACACCGGGGAGCTGTTTTTT
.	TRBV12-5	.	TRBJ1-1	CASGLVSRSRWNTEAFF	TGTGCTAGTGGTTTGGTAAGCAGGTCGCGTTGGAACACTGAAGCTTTCTTT
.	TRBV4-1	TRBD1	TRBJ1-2	CASSQGQGARNGYTF	TGCGCCAGCAGCCAAGGCCAGGGGGCGCGAAATGGCTACACCTTC
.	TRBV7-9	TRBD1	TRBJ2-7	CASSPAALGTGDGEQYF	TGTGCCAGCAGCCCCGCAGCTCTCGGGACAGGGGACGGCGAGCAGTACTTC
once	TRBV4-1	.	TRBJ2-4	CASSRGGELRDIQYF	TGCGCCAGCAGCCGGGGGGGCGAACTACGGGACATTCAGTACTTC
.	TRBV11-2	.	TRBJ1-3	CASSLGLSGNTIYF	TGTGCCAGCAGCTTAGGTCTCTCTGGAAACACCATATATTTT
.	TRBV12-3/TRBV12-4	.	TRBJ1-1	CASSTETSGAFF	TGTGCCAGCAGTACTGAAACCTCGGGAGCTTTCTTT
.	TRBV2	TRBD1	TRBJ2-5	CASRGTGSFSEYF	TGTGCCAGCAGGGGGACAGGGAGTTTTTCGGAGTACTTC
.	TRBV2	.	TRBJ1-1	CASSQGSNTEAFF	TGTGCCAGCAGTCAGGGGTCTAACACTGAAGCTTTCTTT
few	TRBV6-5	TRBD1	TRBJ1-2	CASISDRGVGYTF	TGTGCCAGCATCTCTGACAGGGGGGTAGGCTACACCTTC
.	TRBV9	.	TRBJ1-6	CASSVGEVLNNSPLHF	TGTGCCAGCAGCGTAGGAGAGGTGCTAAATAATTCACCCCTCCACTTT
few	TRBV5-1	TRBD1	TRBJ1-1	CASSFSGTDTEAFF	TGCGCCAGCAGTTTCTCCGGGACAGACACTGAAGCTTTCTTT
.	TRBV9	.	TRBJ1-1	CASSVAAGSAGTEAFF	TGTGCCAGCAGCGTAGCGGCAGGGTCGGCGGGGACTGAAGCTTTCTTT
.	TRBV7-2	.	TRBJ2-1	CASSFSPSGNEQFF	TGTGCCAGCAGCTTTTCCCCTTCCGGCAATGAGCAGTTCTTC
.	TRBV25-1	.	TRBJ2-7	CASSVWGNSSYEQYF	TGTGCCAGCAGTGTCTGGGGCAACAGCTCCTACGAGCAGTACTTC
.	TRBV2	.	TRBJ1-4	CASSALFNEKLFF	TGTGCCAGCAGTGCACTGTTTAATGAAAAACTGTTTTTT
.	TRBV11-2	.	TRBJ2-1	CASSLVWANDEQFF	TGTGCCAGCAGCTTAGTCTGGGCGAACGACGAGCAGTTCTTC
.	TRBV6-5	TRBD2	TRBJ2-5	CATPSASTGGETQYF	TGTGCCACCCCCTCCGCCTCGACGGGGGGAGAGACCCAGTACTTC
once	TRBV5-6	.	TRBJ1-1	CASSLLGLDTEAFF	TGTGCCAGCAGCCTTCTCGGGTTGGACACTGAAGCTTTCTTT
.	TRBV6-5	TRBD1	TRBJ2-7	CASSYRDRGVHEQYF	TGTGCCAGCAGTTACAGGGACAGGGGTGTCCACGAGCAGTACTTC
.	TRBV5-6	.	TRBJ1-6	CASSYGTPDSPLHF	TGTGCCAGCAGCTACGGGACTCCGGATTCACCCCTCCACTTT
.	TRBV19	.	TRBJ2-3	CATTGTATTDTQYF	TGTGCCACAACCGGGACTGCTACCACAGATACGCAGTATTTT
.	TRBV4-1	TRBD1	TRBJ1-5	CASSGSDRGGNQPQHF	TGCGCCAGCAGCGGATCGGACAGGGGGGGCAATCAGCCCCAGCATTTT
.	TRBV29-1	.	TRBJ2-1	CSVPRGSVSSYNEQFF	TGCAGCGTCCCTCGGGGAAGCGTGAGCTCCTACAATGAGCAGTTCTTC
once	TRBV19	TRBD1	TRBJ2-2	CASSHRGTGELFF	TGTGCCAGTAGTCACAGGGGGACCGGGGAGCTGTTTTTT
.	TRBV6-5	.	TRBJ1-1	CASSGMGRAFF	TGTGCCAGCAGCGGGATGGGGAGGGCTTTCTTT
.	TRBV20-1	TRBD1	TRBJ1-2	CSAGTDPGYTF	TGCAGTGCTGGGACAGATCCCGGCTACACCTTC
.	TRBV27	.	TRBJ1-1	CASSTRGQGNAEAFF	TGTGCCAGCAGCACACGCGGGCAGGGGAACGCTGAAGCTTTCTTT
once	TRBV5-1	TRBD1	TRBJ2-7	CASSYRDRGRDEQYF	TGCGCCAGCAGCTACAGGGACAGGGGGCGGGACGAGCAGTACTTC
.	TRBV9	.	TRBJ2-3	CASSVEAPDTQYF	TGTGCCAGCAGCGTAGAAGCACCAGATACGCAGTATTTT
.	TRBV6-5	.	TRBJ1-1	CASRFMNTEAFF	TGTGCCAGCAGGTTCATGAACACTGAAGCTTTCTTT
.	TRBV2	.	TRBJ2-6	CASKTGLGANVLTF	TGTGCCAGCAAAACAGGGCTGGGGGCCAACGTCCTGACTTTC
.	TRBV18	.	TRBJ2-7	CASSPETVHYEQYF	TGTGCCAGCTCACCGGAGACAGTCCACTACGAGCAGTACTTC
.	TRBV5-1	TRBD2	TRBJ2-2	CASSLRQISGGSTGELFF	TGCGCCAGCAGCTTACGACAGATTAGCGGGGGTTCCACCGGGGAGCTGTTTTTT
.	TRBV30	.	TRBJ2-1	CAWSVRGFGGLNEQFF	TGTGCCTGGAGTGTACGGGGCTTCGGGGGACTCAATGAGCAGTTCTTC
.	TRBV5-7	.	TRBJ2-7	CASSLEADFYEQYF	TGTGCCAGCAGCTTGGAGGCGGATTTCTACGAGCAGTACTTC